This T cell receptor (beta chain) originates from a study of T cell changes during pregnancy in multiple sclerosis. Deletions cut 4 bases from V and 2 bases from J, with 16 bases between. This CDR3 is 16 amino acids long. CDR1 SGHAT and CDR2 FQNNGV come from the germline V gene. Produced via immunoSEQ multiplex PCR; TCRdb's table is partial and in-frame only. Of almost 95,000 clones listed, 80% to 95% are singletons. Material: peripheral blood, obtained in the first trimester of pregnancy. The J gene is TRBJ2-3, the V gene TRBV11-2, with a weak D call TRBD1 (5 bases). The source is a female donor with multiple sclerosis, enrolled in a pregnancy study. CDR3 in amino acids: CASSSLTGFPTDTQYF. The DNA of the CDR3 is TGTGCCAGCAGCTCGTTAACAGGTTTCCCCACAGATACGCAGTATTTT.